The source of this TCR beta chain is a study of T cell responses to AZD1222 COVID-19 vaccine. Germline V gene data show CDR1 as SGHNT and CDR2 as YENEEA. The CDR3 consists of 14 residues. With 2 bases removed from V and 5 bases from J, the gap between germline ends came to 10 bases. Pooling covered second doses at about 4 or about 12 weeks. Note on this clone: Its specificity is not known.

Sequenced by immunoSEQ multiplex PCR; TCRdb stores in-frame clones only, minus some. Among roughly 150,000 clones listed, roughly 87% were seen once. Study observations and caveats: Spike was spanned by vaccine-associated CD4 TCRs, with dominance at 160-218 and 743-854. White British people made up most donors, females outnumbered males, and clonal diversity was possibly underestimated. Unmutated regions of variants are reportedly targeted by nearly half of spike-specific TCRs.

The receptor was derived from an adult who received the AZD1222 COVID-19 vaccine. Sequencing used peripheral blood, obtained 28 days after the second AZD1222 dose. This chain links TRBV11-3 with TRBJ2-1; a possible D gene is TRBD1 (6 bases). The CDR3 sequence is CASSLYSGDNEQFF. The CDR3, as DNA: TGTGCCAGCAGCTTATATTCAGGGGACAATGAGCAGTTCTTC.